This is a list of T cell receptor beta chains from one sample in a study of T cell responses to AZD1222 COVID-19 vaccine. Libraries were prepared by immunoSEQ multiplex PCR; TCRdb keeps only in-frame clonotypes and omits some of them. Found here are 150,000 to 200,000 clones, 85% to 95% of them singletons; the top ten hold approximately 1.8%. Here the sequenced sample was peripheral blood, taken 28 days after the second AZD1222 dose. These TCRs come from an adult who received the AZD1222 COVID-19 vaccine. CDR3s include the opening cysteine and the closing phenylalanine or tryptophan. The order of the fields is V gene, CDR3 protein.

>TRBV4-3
CASSHWGQGPNEQYF
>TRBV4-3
CASSQDLMRGGYNEQFF
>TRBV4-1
CASSPWRLGQVRTEAFF
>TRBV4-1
CASSQVAGLDSPLHF
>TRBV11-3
CASSLPQWRTGQFRCQPQHF
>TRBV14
CASSQAGGTEAFF
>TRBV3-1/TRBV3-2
CASSQVGTGLSPYNSPLHF
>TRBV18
CASSWQDRVTGGELFF
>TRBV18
CASSPKQGAHNEQFF
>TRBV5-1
CASSLAIHDEQYF
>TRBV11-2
CASSVSPDQTQYF
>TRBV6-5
CASRLGPQAGELFF
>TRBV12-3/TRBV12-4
CASSPSGNTIYF
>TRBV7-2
CASSLGDRASPYEQYF
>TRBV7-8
CASSLTIQGGSGANVLTF
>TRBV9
CASSPGTGRYTGNTIYF
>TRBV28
CASRQQRESTDTQYF
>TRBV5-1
CASSPDSKGYNEQFF
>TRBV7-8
CASSGGFRQAGLPQPQHF
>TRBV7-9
CASSLSYEQYF
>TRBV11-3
CASSLGVGEQYF
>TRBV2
CASSEGLAGADTQYF
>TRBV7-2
CASSLGTGTYSPLHF
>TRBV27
CASSTTSGRNYEQYF
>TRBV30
CAWSVQGAAGNTIYF
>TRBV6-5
CASSYSWADTEAFF
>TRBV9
CASSVEDLNYGYTF
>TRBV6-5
CASKPTRGQPQHF
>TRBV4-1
CASSQPGLNEKLFF
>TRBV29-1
CSVEVGGSDTGELFF
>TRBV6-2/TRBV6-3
CASSDRLPSGNTIYF
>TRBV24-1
CATSDTGQGGYNEQFF
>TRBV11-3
CASSLMTEGFPRGVYNEQFF
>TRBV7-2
CASSPRMAGSGYNEQFF
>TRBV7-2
CASSSHQGAYTEAFF
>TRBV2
CASSVGTENEKLFF
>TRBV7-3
CASSPTQGAGETQYF
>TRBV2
CASRGPNNEQFF
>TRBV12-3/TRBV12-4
CASSLGNTIYF
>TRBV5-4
CASNKVRRGNASPTNEKLFF
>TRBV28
CASSLFRTEAFF
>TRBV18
CASHGTGAYEQYF
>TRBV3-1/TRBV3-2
CASSQVWMLAGGLNEQFF
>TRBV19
CASSSPGTGNTGELFF
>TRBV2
CASLRLAGYTDTQYF
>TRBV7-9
CASRRDTLYEQYF
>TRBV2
CASSVTGGLTEAFF
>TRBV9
CASSVGGGAASYEQYF
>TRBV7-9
CASSHAGTGSYEQYF
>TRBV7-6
CASSLVPASTDTQYF
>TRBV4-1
CASSLRGEYGNTIYF
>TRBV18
CTSSLLGQGHQPQHF
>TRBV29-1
CSVPSGEGSIQYF
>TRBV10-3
CAISESVRRQGPSNTGELFF
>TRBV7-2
CASSSRNSDRYEQYF
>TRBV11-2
CASSPSGRSQETQYF
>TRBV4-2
CASSQDGRGAGNTIYF
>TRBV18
CASSPPGLAGVDEQFF
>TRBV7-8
CASSLGKGPEQYF